Sequencing of this T cell receptor (beta chain) was carried out in a study of T cell changes during pregnancy in multiple sclerosis. TCRdb's table, derived via immunoSEQ multiplex PCR, lists solely in-frame clones and lacks some. The sample records over 70,000 clones, 85% to 95% being singletons. V shed 10 bases and J shed 7 bases, with 14 bases lying between them. The germline V gene encodes CDR1 MNHNS and CDR2 SASEGT. The CDR3 contains 13 residues. The chain links TRBV6-1 to TRBJ1-6; D may be TRBD1 (6 bases). The source was peripheral blood, collected in the first trimester of pregnancy. The sequence was obtained from a female donor with multiple sclerosis, enrolled in a pregnancy study. DNA for the CDR3: TGTGCCACAGAGGGGGGGACCAATTCACCCCTCCACTTT. It is translated as CATEGGTNSPLHF.